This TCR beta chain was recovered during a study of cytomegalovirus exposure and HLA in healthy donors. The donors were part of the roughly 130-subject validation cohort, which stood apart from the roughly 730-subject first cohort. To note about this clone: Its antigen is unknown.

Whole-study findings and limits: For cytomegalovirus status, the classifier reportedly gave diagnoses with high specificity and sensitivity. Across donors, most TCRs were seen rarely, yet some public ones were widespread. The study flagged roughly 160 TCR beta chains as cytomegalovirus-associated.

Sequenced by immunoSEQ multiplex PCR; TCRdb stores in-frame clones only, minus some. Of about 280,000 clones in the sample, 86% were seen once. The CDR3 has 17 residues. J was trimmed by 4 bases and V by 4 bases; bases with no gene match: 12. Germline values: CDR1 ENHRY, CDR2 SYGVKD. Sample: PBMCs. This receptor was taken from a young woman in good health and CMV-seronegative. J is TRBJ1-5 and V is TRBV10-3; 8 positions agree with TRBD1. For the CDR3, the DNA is TGTGCCATCAGTGGAGGACCCGGACAGGGCGGGAATCAGCCCCAGCATTTT. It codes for CAISGGPGQGGNQPQHF.